This T cell receptor beta chain originates from a study of tumor-infiltrating lymphocytes in primary liver carcinoma (dated by TCRdb to 2015 to 2018). About the full investigation: Between late 2015 and March 2016, roughly 5 patients in China with histopathologically diagnosed primary liver carcinoma had their tumors surgically resected. Of the five patients, three men and two women aged 30 to 69 years, four had hepatocellular carcinoma and one had combined HCC and intrahepatic cholangiocarcinoma. Tumors of the five patients were stage T1-T3 N0M0 with maximum diameters of roughly 4 to 10 cm. Each sample produced about 3.5 to 7.13 million productive TCRbeta reads, and read depth showed no significant difference between tissue types. Across five regions of each liver tumor, along with adjacent normal tissue and blood, the study brought together TCRbeta repertoire sequencing, expression microarrays and whole-exome sequencing. TCRbeta repertoire sequencing covered 35 or so specimens from 5 patients: 25 tumor regions, 5 adjacent noncancerous liver tissues and 5 peripheral blood samples. High reproducibility was observed for the technical replicate repertoires, with mean shared-clone rates roughly 0.89 and correlation coefficients above 0.95. On the study overall, not on this receptor specifically: With just five patients in the study, the authors point out that the findings should be validated in a larger study. Compared with blood, tumors had a significantly larger share of the repertoire taken up by the top 250 clones (p = 0.039). Bulk unsorted samples precluded comparing CD4+ and CD8+ T cell repertoires. Repertoire overlap was found to be higher between tumor regions (mean around 36%) than between tumor-adjacent (around 17%) or tumor-blood (around 15%) pairs, consistent with antigen-driven expansion. Because sequencing covered only the TCR beta chain and unpaired alpha chains were not captured, true repertoire diversity is likely underestimated.

RNA from unsorted whole blood was extracted with TRIzol reagent, and germline DNA was obtained with the DNeasy Blood & Tissue kit. At the time of sampling, the patients had chronic HBV infection and had not received any treatment. Roughly 3.9 milliliters of peripheral blood were collected into K2EDTA tubes before surgery. A constant-region primer and ProtoScript II reverse transcriptase were used to reverse-transcribe TCRbeta-specific cDNA from roughly 0.55 ug total RNA. Three nested multiplex PCR rounds, following a slightly modified ARM-PCR procedure, were used to build the TCRbeta libraries. Each of the first two PCR rounds ran for approximately 10 cycles using multiplex TRBV1-TRBV30 forward primers together with a Cbeta reverse primer. Sample barcodes and Illumina adapters were added in a final 25-cycle PCR using Deep VentR polymerase. Before sequencing, amplicons of 200-500 bp were purified from gel using a QIAquick gel extraction kit. An Illumina HiSeq 2500 was used to sequence the TCRbeta amplicons with 250-bp paired-end reads. The source study handled its data this way. Trimmomatic v0.33 was used to quality-trim the reads, and FLASH v1.2.11 was used to merge paired reads so that full CDR3 sequences could be recovered. MiGEC v1.2.1b assigned V, D and J germline segments to the rearranged TCRbeta sequences. Clonotype statistics and Shannon-Wiener diversity indices were computed with VDJtools v1.0.0. Except for diversity analysis, only the 250 most abundant clonotypes of each sample were used in subsequent analyses to reduce sampling bias. TCRdb reran the public reads through fastp at Q25 and MiXCR, keeping productive beta chains. Identical CDR3 proteins give one entry, which carries the most common genes and DNA. The V and J calls come from TCRdb's annotation, not from the publication. This sample is represented by fewer than 400,000 distinct CDR3 sequences; roughly 60% of them were singletons. The leading ten clones occupy around 9.5% of the sample.

Via the germline V gene, CDR1 is SQVTM and CDR2 ANQGSEA. CDR3 length: 13 amino acids, cysteine to phenylalanine. The read is trimmed to its CDR3 DNA, 39 bases read in frame from base 1. V is pared back by 3 bases and J by 6 bases, with 12 bases lying between the germline termini. At least ten counts were recorded for this clonotype. The antigen it recognizes is unknown. No per-base quality is available; no much larger clone lies one base away. The rearrangement joined TRBV29-1 to TRBJ1-5; the D gene is perhaps TRBD1, on 5 matching bases. Sequencing was carried out using peripheral blood. This TCR was sampled from a man in his forties or fifties with primary liver carcinoma and hepatitis B virus infection. The nucleotide sequence reads as follows: TGCAGCGTTGAGGGGGAGCTGGGTCAGCCCCAGCATTTT. This gives the protein CSVEGELGQPQHF.